This T cell receptor beta chain was sequenced during a study of blood T cell repertoires in COVID-19. As for the study in general: Samples representing acute and convalescent COVID-19 were sourced from the United States, Italy and Spain. Sample material is recorded as cDNA or gDNA derived from T cells, B-cell-depleted T cells, or PBMCs.

From germline, CDR1 is SGHVS and CDR2 FQNEAQ. V lost 7 bases to trimming and J lost 4 bases, with 15 bases between them. The CDR3 runs to 14 residues. In the study's own analysis: Estimated nucleated cell counts came from reference gene primer amplification. TCRdb's copy holds only in-frame clones and misses some; the assay was immunoSEQ multiplex PCR. The DNA was the basis for D and trimming; V, J and clone size are from that table. Among 300,000 to 400,000 clones, approximately 90% were seen once, and the ten largest hold roughly 3.4%. This clone was observed a single time. V gene TRBV7-8 combines with J gene TRBJ2-3; D unclear. Source material: peripheral blood. The TCR was taken from a woman under 30 who had recovered from COVID-19. The CDR3 region has the DNA TGTGCCAGCACCCACGGGTCCGCTTCAGATACGCAGTATTTT. This encodes CASTHGSASDTQYF. The full variable domain, its missing parts supplied by reference TRBV7-8 and TRBJ2-3, is GAGVSQSPRYKVAKRGQDVALRCDPISGHVSLFWYQQALGQGPEFLTYFQNEAQLDKSGLPSDRFFAERPEGSVSTLKIQRTQQEDSAVYLCASTHGSASDTQYFGPGTRLTVL.